The 30 T cell receptor beta chains in this list originate from one sample, sequenced in a study of T cell changes during pregnancy in multiple sclerosis. Generated by immunoSEQ multiplex PCR, the TCRdb table keeps only in-frame clones and is missing some. The table lists about 99,000 clones, under 95% of them singletons. Specimen: peripheral blood, collected after pregnancy. Receptors were obtained from a female donor with multiple sclerosis, enrolled in a pregnancy study.

The chain couples TRBV7-9 to TRBJ2-3, with TRBD2 identical over 14 bases. This CDR3 comprises 19 residues. CDR1 and CDR2 (germline): SEHNR, FQNEAQ (reference sequence). The ends lost 5 bases at V and 8 bases at J; junction bases unmatched: 18. The CDR3 loop is CASSPVPGLAGDDRGTQYF. CDR3 in DNA: TGTGCCAGCAGCCCAGTCCCGGGACTAGCGGGAGATGATCGGGGTACGCAGTATTTT.

In nucleotides, the CDR3 is TGTGCCTGGAGTACAGGGGGCTCTGGAAACACCATATATTTT. It codes for CAWSTGGSGNTIYF. This chain uses TRBV30 with TRBJ1-3; the match to TRBD1 covers 8 bases. V lost 2 bases to trimming and J lost 0 bases; unmatched junction nucleotides: 0. This CDR3 has 14 amino acids. Germline CDR1 and CDR2: GTSNPN and SVGIG (reference sequence).

The chain carries TRBV30 and TRBJ1-3; no clear D gene. The ends were cut back, 2 bases at V and 1 base at J, with 12 bases in the middle. The CDR3 is made up of 15 amino acids. Germline-derived CDR1 and CDR2 are GTSNPN and SVGIG (reference sequence). The CDR3 sequence: CAWSKARPSGNTIYF. The CDR3 nucleotides are TGTGCCTGGAGTAAGGCCAGGCCTTCTGGAAACACCATATATTTT.

The chain uses TRBV27 and TRBJ2-7; weak D call: TRBD2 (6 bases). The ends were cut back, 4 bases at V and 7 bases at J, with 20 bases in the middle. This CDR3 has 15 residues. Per the germline V gene, CDR1 is MNHEY and CDR2 is SMNVEV (reference sequence). The CDR3 DNA is TGTGCCAGCAGTTACGGGACTGCAACCACTACGGAGCAGTACTTC. It is translated as CASSYGTATTTEQYF.

The rearrangement uses TRBV7-9 and TRBJ1-5; 8 positions match TRBD1. Unmatched junction bases numbered 1, after V lost 5 bases and J lost 1 base. The V gene's germline CDR1 is SEHNR and CDR2 FQNEAQ (reference sequence). The CDR3 extends over 14 amino acids. As DNA, the CDR3 is TGTGCCAGCAGCAGACAGGGGAGCAATCAGCCCCAGCATTTT. Its protein is CASSRQGSNQPQHF.

The rearrangement joins TRBV4-2 to TRBJ2-3, with TRBD2 matching over 10 bases. In germline, CDR1 is LGHNA, CDR2 YNFKEQ. V was pared by 1 base and J by 2 bases, with 6 bases of the junction left unmatched. The CDR3 has 17 residues. The CDR3 sequence is CASSQAASGSPTDTQYF. CDR3 DNA sequence: TGTGCCAGCAGCCAAGCGGCTAGCGGGAGTCCCACAGATACGCAGTATTTT.

V gene TRBV27 combines with J gene TRBJ1-2; 8 bases line up with TRBD1. The trim removed 7 bases at V and 3 bases at J, leaving 10 bases unmatched. This CDR3 has 15 amino acids. Germline values: CDR1 MNHEY, CDR2 SMNVEV (reference sequence). The CDR3 DNA is TGTGCCAGCACCTCAAGAGGACAGGGTGACTATGGCTACACCTTC. Its protein product is CASTSRGQGDYGYTF.

This chain joins TRBV7-2 and TRBJ2-5; weak D call: TRBD2 (6 bases). Trimming stripped 4 bases from V and 7 bases from J, with 10 bases between. The length of the CDR3 is 12 residues. Germline CDR1 and CDR2: SGHTA and FQGNSA. CDR3 region: CASSSGVGTQYF. The CDR3 DNA is TGTGCCAGCAGCTCGGGGGTAGGGACCCAGTACTTC.

The chain uses TRBV5-1 and TRBJ1-1; D gene uncertain. The germline V and J ends were trimmed by 0 bases and 3 bases, with 18 bases remaining between them. CDR3 size: 17 residues. Germline CDR1 reads SGHRS; CDR2 reads YFSETQ. The CDR3 DNA is TGCGCCAGCAGCTTGGCCGTAGGTGGGCCCACCGACACTGAAGCTTTCTTT. The encoded protein is CASSLAVGGPTDTEAFF.

The chain recombines TRBV19 with TRBJ2-6, with D maybe TRBD2 (6 bases). The germline V gene has CDR1 LNHDA and CDR2 SQIVND (reference sequence). V was trimmed by 4 bases and J by 0 bases, leaving 13 bases between them. CDR3 length equals 17 residues. CDR3 nucleotides: TGTGCCAGTAGTACCCACAGACTAGGCTCTGGGGCCAACGTCCTGACTTTC. This encodes CASSTHRLGSGANVLTF.

This clone was picked up one time. The J gene is TRBJ2-1, the V gene TRBV4-3; 12 bases map to TRBD2. V shed 3 bases, J shed 5 bases, and the junction held 2 bases outside the gene matches. The CDR3 runs to 15 residues. The V gene's germline CDR1 is LGHNA and CDR2 YSLEER. The CDR3 reads CASSQRTSGNNEQFF. The CDR3 DNA reads as TGCGCCAGCAGCCAGCGGACTAGCGGGAACAATGAGCAGTTCTTC.

This clone has a single count. V usage is TRBV28 and J usage is TRBJ2-1; perhaps TRBD1 as D (6 bases). The CDR3 runs 12 residues. Germline lookup yields CDR1 MDHEN and CDR2 SYDVKM. With 5 bases removed from V and 15 bases from J, the gap between germline ends came to 17 bases. DNA of the CDR3: TGTGCCAGCAGTCAGACGGGGCTCAGGGGGTTCTTC. Encoded protein: CASSQTGLRGFF.

The chain carries TRBV7-2 and TRBJ2-5; 9 bases match TRBD2. This CDR3 contains 14 residues. V gave up 2 bases and J gave up 4 bases; unmatched junction bases: 2. Germline CDR1 and CDR2: SGHTA and FQGNSA. The CDR3 DNA reads as TGTGCCAGCAGCTTAAGTAGCGGGAGAGAGACCCAGTACTTC. Protein sequence: CASSLSSGRETQYF.

V usage is TRBV18 and J usage is TRBJ2-5; TRBD1 aligns across 9 bases. Germline-derived CDR1 and CDR2 are KGHSH and LQKENI. CDR3 length equals 19 residues. The V gene end was trimmed by 0 bases and the J gene end by 3 bases; junction bases not matched to a gene: 14. CDR3 amino acids: CASSPPTQGALVLEETQYF. In DNA, the CDR3 is TGTGCCAGCTCACCACCTACACAGGGGGCGCTGGTCTTGGAAGAGACCCAGTACTTC.

V usage is TRBV18 and J usage is TRBJ1-4, with D perhaps matching TRBD1 (5 bases). V was shortened by 2 bases and J by 5 bases, with 12 bases between the two germline ends. CDR1 is KGHSH, CDR2 LQKENI, per germline. The CDR3 is 15 residues long. This CDR3 is CASSPYLGENEKLFF. Written as DNA, the CDR3 is TGTGCCAGCTCACCATATTTAGGGGAAAATGAAAAACTGTTTTTT.

This sequence joins TRBV4-1 and TRBJ1-1; a possible D gene is TRBD1 (5 bases). V dropped 1 base and J dropped 10 bases, with 19 bases sitting between them. CDR1 and CDR2 from the germline V gene are MGHRA and YSYEKL. The CDR3 contains 15 residues. The CDR3 reads CASSQVGIGGSGAFF. The CDR3, as DNA: TGCGCCAGCAGCCAAGTAGGAATCGGGGGATCTGGAGCTTTCTTT.

This rearrangement joins TRBV5-1 to TRBJ1-1; TRBD1 agrees at 9 bases. Trimming removed 4 bases from V and 2 bases from J; junction bases left unmatched: 6. Per germline, CDR1 SGHRS and CDR2 YFSETQ. CDR3 length equals 15 residues. DNA of the CDR3: TGCGCCAGCAGCCACGGGACAGGGTCTAACACTGAAGCTTTCTTT. Residues: CASSHGTGSNTEAFF. Complete variable domain (other parts from reference TRBV5-1 and TRBJ1-1): KAGVTQTPRYLIKTRGQQVTLSCSPISGHRSVSWYQQTPGQGLQFLFEYFSETQRNKGNFPGRFSGRQFSNSRSEMNVSTLELGDSALYLCASSHGTGSNTEAFFGQGTRLTVV.

The rearrangement joins TRBV30 to TRBJ2-7; possibly TRBD1 for D (8 bases). The CDR3 has 13 amino acids. Germline V gives CDR1 GTSNPN, CDR2 SVGIG (reference sequence). V lost 2 bases and J lost 6, with 14 bases in between. The CDR3 region is CAWSTQGGGEQYF. CDR3 sequence (DNA): TGTGCCTGGAGTACACAGGGGGGGGGCGAGCAGTACTTC.

The V call is TRBV19, the J call TRBJ1-1; TRBD1 is a possible D gene (6 bases). The CDR3 extends over 17 amino acids. Trimming took off 1 base at V and 0 bases at J, with 15 bases between the two ends. Germline assignment: CDR1 LNHDA and CDR2 SQIVND (reference sequence). The CDR3 loop reads CASSIVGRGKLNTEAFF. CDR3 coding DNA: TGTGCCAGTAGTATAGTAGGCAGGGGTAAGTTGAACACTGAAGCTTTCTTT.

This chain joins TRBV5-6 and TRBJ2-3; tentatively, D is TRBD2 (6 bases). CDR1 and CDR2 (germline): SGHDT, YYEEEE. V was cut by 2 bases and J by 0 bases, with 13 bases left in between. The CDR3 runs to 16 residues. The CDR3 DNA sequence: TGTGCCAGCAGCTTCAGGACGGGGGATAGCACAGATACGCAGTATTTT. Translation gives CASSFRTGDSTDTQYF.

The rearrangement joins TRBV25-1 to TRBJ2-1; tentative D call: TRBD1 (6 bases). V gave up 6 bases and J gave up 2 bases, with 11 bases separating them. The germline V gene encodes CDR1 MGHDK and CDR2 SYGVNS. CDR3 size: 14 residues. Here the CDR3 reads CASRPTGPYNEQFF. In DNA, the CDR3 is TGTGCCAGCAGGCCGACAGGACCCTACAATGAGCAGTTCTTC.

The CDR3 region is CASSKTGDQETQYF. The DNA for the CDR3 is TGTGCCAGCAGCAAGACAGGAGACCAAGAGACCCAGTACTTC. V gene TRBV21-1 combines with J gene TRBJ2-5; TRBD1, the D gene given by the table, was not confirmed from the DNA. TRBV21-1 is a pseudogene. The CDR3 consists of 14 residues.

This chain links TRBV4-3 with TRBJ1-2, with TRBD1 matching 8 bases. This CDR3 has 15 residues. Trimming cost V 0 bases and J 6 bases; bases outside gene matches: 6. CDR1 LGHNA and CDR2 YSLEER come from the germline V gene. Here the CDR3 reads CASSQDPATGDGYTF. The CDR3 bases are TGCGCCAGCAGCCAAGATCCCGCGACAGGGGATGGCTACACCTTC.

The chain's CDR3 is CASSLARSVSNQPQHF. The CDR3 region has the DNA TGTGCCAGCAGCTTAGCGCGGTCAGTTAGCAATCAGCCCCAGCATTTT. This chain links TRBV7-9 with TRBJ1-5; the D is unclear. V shed 0 bases and J shed 0 bases, with 9 bases lying between them. This CDR3 is 16 amino acids long. Germline V gives CDR1 SEHNR, CDR2 FQNEAQ (reference sequence).

V usage is TRBV18 and J usage is TRBJ1-4, with 10 positions matching TRBD1. The trim removed 0 bases at V and 8 bases at J, leaving 6 bases unmatched. The CDR3 runs 16 residues. In germline, CDR1 is KGHSH, CDR2 LQKENI. CDR3 sequence: CASSPPGQGMEEKLFF. CDR3 nucleotide sequence: TGTGCCAGCTCACCACCGGGACAGGGGATGGAAGAAAAACTGTTTTTT.

The CDR3 region is CASSLNRGETQYF. The CDR3 DNA reads as TGTGCCAGCAGCCTGAACAGGGGTGAGACCCAGTACTTC. The chain joins TRBV7-2 to TRBJ2-5; 7 nucleotides agree with TRBD1. The CDR3 consists of 13 residues. Germline assignment: CDR1 SGHTA and CDR2 FQGNSA. The ends lost 5 bases at V and 5 bases at J; junction bases unmatched: 5.

The chain couples TRBV7-2 to TRBJ1-5, with TRBD1 as a possible D gene (5 bases). This CDR3 region has 13 residues. CDR1 and CDR2 (germline): SGHTA, FQGNSA. Trimming took off 1 base at V and 7 bases at J, with 8 bases between the two ends. The DNA for the CDR3 is TGTGCCAGCAGCTTAGGGGGGGACCAGCCCCAGCATTTT. Protein: CASSLGGDQPQHF.

V and J are TRBV2 and TRBJ2-3; TRBD2 agrees at 8 bases. The ends lost 6 bases at V and 0 bases at J; junction bases unmatched: 8. Germline V gene lookup returns CDR1 SNHLY and CDR2 FYNNEI. This CDR3 is 16 amino acids long. CDR3 in amino acids: CASRGTSGPSTDTQYF. CDR3 DNA sequence: TGTGCCAGCAGGGGAACTAGCGGACCTAGCACAGATACGCAGTATTTT.

The J gene is TRBJ2-1, the V gene TRBV14; 12 bases map to TRBD2. Germline V lookup: CDR1 SGHDN, CDR2 FVKESK. V was clipped by 4 bases and J by 4 bases; unmatched bases: 8. This CDR3 is built from 17 residues. The CDR3 loop is CASSLRRTSGMYNEQFF. In DNA, the CDR3 is TGTGCCAGCAGCCTCAGACGGACTAGCGGGATGTACAATGAGCAGTTCTTC.

The chain couples TRBV7-2 to TRBJ2-3; the D gene is possibly TRBD1 (6 bases). This CDR3 is built from 15 residues. Germline V gene data show CDR1 as SGHTA and CDR2 as FQGNSA. V lost 3 bases to trimming and J lost 6 bases, with 16 bases between them. CDR3 DNA: TGTGCCAGCAGCTTGGCAGGGGCCCACATGGATACGCAGTATTTT. Encoded protein: CASSLAGAHMDTQYF.